This passage covers 7 T cell receptor beta chains from one sample sequenced in a study of blood T cell repertoires in COVID-19. Libraries were prepared by immunoSEQ multiplex PCR; TCRdb keeps only in-frame clonotypes and omits some of them. Of under 65,000 clones in the sample, roughly 87% were seen once. The material sequenced was peripheral blood. The receptors were sampled from a woman in her sixties with acute or convalescent COVID-19.

This clone was seen a single time. The chain employs TRBV6-5 and TRBJ1-1, with TRBD1 as a possible D gene (5 bases). Trimming took off 2 bases at V and 2 bases at J, with 15 bases between the two ends. The CDR3 has 16 residues. Germline lookup yields CDR1 MNHEY and CDR2 SVGAGI. As DNA, the CDR3 is TGTGCCAGCAGTTACGTTAGGGGAAGGGTAAACACTGAAGCTTTCTTT. It yields the protein CASSYVRGRVNTEAFF.

The rearrangement joins TRBV5-4 to TRBJ2-1, with TRBD2 matching 11 bases. Germline trimming cut 2 bases from V and 6 bases from J; bases unmatched to any gene: 7. CDR3 length equals 16 residues. Per germline, CDR1 SGHNT and CDR2 YYREEE (reference sequence). The CDR3 sequence is CASSFIAGGRINEQFF. Here the CDR3 DNA reads TGTGCCAGCAGCTTTATAGCGGGGGGGCGGATCAATGAGCAGTTCTTC.

The chain recombines TRBV3-1 (or the pseudogene TRBV3-2) with TRBJ1-1; no clear D gene. Per germline, CDR1 LGHDT and CDR2 YNNKEL (reference sequence). CDR3 size: 16 residues. The germline V and J ends were trimmed by 2 bases and 3 bases, with 16 bases remaining between them. The CDR3 region has the DNA TGTGCCAGCAGCCAAACCTCTCTCTGGGGAGACACTGAAGCTTTCTTT. It yields the protein CASSQTSLWGDTEAFF.

This chain uses TRBV3-1 (or the pseudogene TRBV3-2) with TRBJ2-5; 15 bases are a match to TRBD2. V was clipped by 4 bases and J by 4 bases; unmatched bases: 7. Germline CDR1 LGHDT, CDR2 YNNKEL (reference sequence). There are 17 residues in the CDR3. CDR3 bases: TGTGCCAGCAGCCGCCGGGGACTAGCGGGGGGTCCAGAGACCCAGTACTTC. This sequence encodes CASSRRGLAGGPETQYF.

J is TRBJ2-4 and V is TRBV4-3, with 11 bases matching TRBD1. This CDR3 is built from 20 residues. CDR1 and CDR2 (germline): LGHNA, YSLEER. The junction had 13 bases not matched to a gene; V was cut back by 2 bases and J by 1 base. For the CDR3, the DNA is TGCGCCAGCAGCCAACCTGGGACAGGGGGACTGGGGGTTGCCAAAAACATTCAGTACTTC. Protein sequence: CASSQPGTGGLGVAKNIQYF.

The chain carries TRBV28 and TRBJ1-6; 8 bases match TRBD1. The CDR3 is made up of 14 amino acids. Germline trimming cut 4 bases from V and 6 bases from J; bases unmatched to any gene: 2. CDR1 MDHEN and CDR2 SYDVKM come from the germline V gene. CDR3 protein: CASSSGQGNSPLHF. Here the CDR3 DNA reads TGTGCCAGCAGTTCCGGACAGGGTAATTCACCCCTCCACTTT. The variable domain in full, completed from reference TRBV28 and TRBJ1-6, reads DVKVTQSSRYLVKRTGEKVFLECVQDMDHENMFWYRQDPGLGLRLIYFSYDVKMKEKGDIPEGYSVSREKKERFSLILESASTNQTSMYLCASSSGQGNSPLHFGNGTRLTVT.

V usage is TRBV19 and J usage is TRBJ1-2, with TRBD1 identical over 7 bases. J lost 5 bases, V lost 5 bases, and 11 bases had no gene match. CDR1 is LNHDA and CDR2 is SQIVND in the germline V gene (reference sequence). The length of the CDR3 is 15 residues. CDR3 region: CASSQGGQLSYGYTF. Here the CDR3 DNA reads TGTGCCAGTAGTCAAGGGGGACAGCTCAGTTATGGCTACACCTTC.